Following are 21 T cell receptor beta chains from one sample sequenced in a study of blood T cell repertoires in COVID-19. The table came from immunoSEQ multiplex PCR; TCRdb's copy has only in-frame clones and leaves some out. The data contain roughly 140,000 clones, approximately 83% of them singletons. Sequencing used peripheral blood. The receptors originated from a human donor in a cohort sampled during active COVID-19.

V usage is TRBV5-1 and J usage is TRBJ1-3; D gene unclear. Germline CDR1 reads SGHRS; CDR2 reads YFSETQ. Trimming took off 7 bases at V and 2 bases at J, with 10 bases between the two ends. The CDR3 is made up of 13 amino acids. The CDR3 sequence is CASAPIAGNTIYF. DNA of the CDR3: TGCGCCAGCGCGCCCATTGCTGGAAACACCATATATTTT.

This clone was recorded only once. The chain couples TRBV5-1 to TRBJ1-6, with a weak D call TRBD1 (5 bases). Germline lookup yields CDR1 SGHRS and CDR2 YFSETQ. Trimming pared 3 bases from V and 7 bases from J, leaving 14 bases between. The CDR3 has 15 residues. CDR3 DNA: TGCGCCAGCAGCTCAAAGTCGGGGGGAAATTCACCCCTCCACTTT. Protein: CASSSKSGGNSPLHF.

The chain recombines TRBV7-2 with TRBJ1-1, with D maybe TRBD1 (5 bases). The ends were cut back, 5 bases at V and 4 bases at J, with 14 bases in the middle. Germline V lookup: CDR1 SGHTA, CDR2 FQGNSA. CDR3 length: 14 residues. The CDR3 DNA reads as TGTGCCAGCAGCAACATAATGGGGGGCACTGAAGCTTTCTTT. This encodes CASSNIMGGTEAFF.

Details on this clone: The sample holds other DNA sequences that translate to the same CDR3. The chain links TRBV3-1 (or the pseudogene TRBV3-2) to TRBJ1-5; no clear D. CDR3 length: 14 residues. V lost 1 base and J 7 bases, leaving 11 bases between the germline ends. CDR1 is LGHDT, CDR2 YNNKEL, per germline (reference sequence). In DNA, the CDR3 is TGTGCCAGCAGCCAAGGCCGGGTCGGGCAGCCCCAGCATTTT. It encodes CASSQGRVGQPQHF.

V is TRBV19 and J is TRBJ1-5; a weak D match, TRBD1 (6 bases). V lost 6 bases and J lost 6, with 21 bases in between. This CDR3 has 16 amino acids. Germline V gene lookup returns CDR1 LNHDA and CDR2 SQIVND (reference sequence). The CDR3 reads CASSPLRDKLSQPQHF. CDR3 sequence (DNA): TGTGCCAGTAGCCCACTCAGGGACAAACTTAGTCAGCCCCAGCATTTT.

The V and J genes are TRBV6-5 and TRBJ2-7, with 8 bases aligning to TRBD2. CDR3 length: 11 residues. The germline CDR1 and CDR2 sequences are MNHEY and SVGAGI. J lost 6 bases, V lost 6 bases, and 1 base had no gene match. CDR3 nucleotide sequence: TGTGCCAGCAGCCGGGAGGGCGAGCAGTACTTC. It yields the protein CASSREGEQYF.

The CDR3: CASRKGQMNTEAFF. CDR3 nucleotides: TGTGCCAGCAGAAAGGGACAGATGAACACTGAAGCTTTCTTT. V is TRBV6-5 and J is TRBJ1-1, with 7 bases lining up with TRBD1. The CDR3 spans 14 residues. The germline V gene has CDR1 MNHEY and CDR2 SVGAGI. The V gene end was trimmed by 6 bases and the J gene end by 0 bases; junction bases not matched to a gene: 4.

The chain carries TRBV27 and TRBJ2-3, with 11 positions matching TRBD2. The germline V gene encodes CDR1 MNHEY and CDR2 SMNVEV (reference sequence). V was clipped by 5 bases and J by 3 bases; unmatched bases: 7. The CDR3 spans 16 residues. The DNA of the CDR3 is TGTGCCAGCAGTCCGACTTTAGCGGGGGGGACAGATACGCAGTATTTT. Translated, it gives CASSPTLAGGTDTQYF.

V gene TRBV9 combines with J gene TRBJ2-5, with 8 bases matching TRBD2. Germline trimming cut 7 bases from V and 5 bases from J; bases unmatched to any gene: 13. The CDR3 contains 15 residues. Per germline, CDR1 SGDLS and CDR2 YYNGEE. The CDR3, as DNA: TGTGCCAGCGGGCCGGGGGGGCGCGCGGGGGAGACCCAGTACTTC. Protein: CASGPGGRAGETQYF. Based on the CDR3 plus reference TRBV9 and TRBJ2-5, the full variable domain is DSGVTQTPKHLITATGQRVTLRCSPRSGDLSVYWYQQSLDQGLQFLIQYYNGEERAKGNILERFSAQQFPDLHSELNLSSLELGDSALYFCASGPGGRAGETQYFGPGTRLLVL.

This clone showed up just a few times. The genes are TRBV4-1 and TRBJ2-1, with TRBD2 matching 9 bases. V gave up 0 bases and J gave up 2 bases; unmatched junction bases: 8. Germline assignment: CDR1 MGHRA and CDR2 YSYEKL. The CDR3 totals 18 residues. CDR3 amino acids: CASSQEKASGDAYNEQFF. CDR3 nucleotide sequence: TGCGCCAGCAGCCAAGAGAAGGCTAGCGGGGACGCCTACAATGAGCAGTTCTTC.

CDR3 sequence reads: CASSLLNQETQYF. The DNA for the CDR3 is TGTGCCAGCTCACTACTGAATCAAGAGACCCAGTACTTC. The chain joins TRBV18 to TRBJ2-5; D is ambiguous. Germline values: CDR1 KGHSH, CDR2 LQKENI. Trimming left V 4 bases short and J 2 bases short, with 8 bases between. The CDR3 consists of 13 residues. Combining the CDR3 with reference TRBV18 and TRBJ2-5 gives the whole variable domain NAGVMQNPRHLVRRRGQEARLRCSPMKGHSHVYWYRQLPEEGLKFMVYLQKENIIDESGMPKERFSAEFPKEGPSILRIQQVVRGDSAAYFCASSLLNQETQYFGPGTRLLVL.

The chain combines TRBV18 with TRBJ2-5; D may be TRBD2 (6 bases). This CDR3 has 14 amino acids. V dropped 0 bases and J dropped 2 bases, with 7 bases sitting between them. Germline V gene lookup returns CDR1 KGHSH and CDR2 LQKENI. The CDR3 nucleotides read TGTGCCAGCTCACCACCGGAGGGGCAAGAGACCCAGTACTTC. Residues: CASSPPEGQETQYF.

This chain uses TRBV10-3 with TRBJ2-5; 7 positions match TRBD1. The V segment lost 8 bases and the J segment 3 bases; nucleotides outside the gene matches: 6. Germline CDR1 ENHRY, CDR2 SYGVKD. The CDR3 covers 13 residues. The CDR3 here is CAIGTGEEETQYF. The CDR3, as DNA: TGTGCCATCGGAACAGGGGAAGAAGAGACCCAGTACTTC.

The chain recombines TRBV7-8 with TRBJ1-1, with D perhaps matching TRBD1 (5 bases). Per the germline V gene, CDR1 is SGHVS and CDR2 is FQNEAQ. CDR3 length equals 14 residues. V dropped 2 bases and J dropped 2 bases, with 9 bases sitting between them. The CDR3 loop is CASSLWQGNTEAFF. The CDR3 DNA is TGTGCCAGCAGCTTATGGCAGGGCAACACTGAAGCTTTCTTT.

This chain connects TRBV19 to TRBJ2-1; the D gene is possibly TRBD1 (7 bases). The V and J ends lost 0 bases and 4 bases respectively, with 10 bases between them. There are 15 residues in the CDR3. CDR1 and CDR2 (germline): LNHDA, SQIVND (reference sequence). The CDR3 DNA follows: TGTGCCAGTAGTATAGATGCAGGGGGGTACAATGAGCAGTTCTTC. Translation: CASSIDAGGYNEQFF.

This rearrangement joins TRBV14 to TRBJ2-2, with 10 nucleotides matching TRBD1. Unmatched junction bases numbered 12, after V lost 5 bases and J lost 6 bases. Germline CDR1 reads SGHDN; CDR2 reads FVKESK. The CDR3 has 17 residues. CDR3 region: CASSAQTGGIYSGELFF. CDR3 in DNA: TGTGCCAGCAGCGCCCAGACAGGGGGCATCTATTCCGGGGAGCTGTTTTTT.

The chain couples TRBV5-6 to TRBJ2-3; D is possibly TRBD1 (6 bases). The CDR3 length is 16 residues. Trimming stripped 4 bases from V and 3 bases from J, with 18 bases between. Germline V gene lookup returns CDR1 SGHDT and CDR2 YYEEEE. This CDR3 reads CASSPGTKRWTDTQYF. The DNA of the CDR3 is TGTGCCAGCAGCCCAGGGACAAAAAGGTGGACAGATACGCAGTATTTT.

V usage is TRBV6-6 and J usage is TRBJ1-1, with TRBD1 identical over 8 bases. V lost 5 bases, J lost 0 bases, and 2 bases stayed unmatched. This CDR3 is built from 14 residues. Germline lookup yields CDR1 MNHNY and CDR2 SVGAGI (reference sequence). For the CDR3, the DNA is TGTGCCAGCAGTCGACAGGGGATGAACACTGAAGCTTTCTTT. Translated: CASSRQGMNTEAFF.

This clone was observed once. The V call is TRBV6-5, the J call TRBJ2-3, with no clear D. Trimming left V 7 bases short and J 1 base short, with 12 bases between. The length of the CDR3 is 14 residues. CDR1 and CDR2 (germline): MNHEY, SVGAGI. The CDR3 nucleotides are TGTGCCAGCACGAACGATGAGCGCACAGATACGCAGTATTTT. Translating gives CASTNDERTDTQYF.

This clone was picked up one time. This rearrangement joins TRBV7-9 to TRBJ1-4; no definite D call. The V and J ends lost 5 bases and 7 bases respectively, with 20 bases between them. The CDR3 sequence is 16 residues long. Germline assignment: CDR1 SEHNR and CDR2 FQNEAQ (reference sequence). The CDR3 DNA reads TGTGCCAGCAGCCCTCTGGGAGGCGCCCCGGGTGAAAAACTGTTTTTT. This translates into CASSPLGGAPGEKLFF. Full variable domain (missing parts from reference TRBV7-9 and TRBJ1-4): DTGVSQNPRHKITKRGQNVTFRCDPISEHNRLYWYRQTLGQGPEFLTYFQNEAQLEKSRLLSDRFSAERPKGSFSTLEIQRTEQGDSAMYLCASSPLGGAPGEKLFFGSGTQLSVL.

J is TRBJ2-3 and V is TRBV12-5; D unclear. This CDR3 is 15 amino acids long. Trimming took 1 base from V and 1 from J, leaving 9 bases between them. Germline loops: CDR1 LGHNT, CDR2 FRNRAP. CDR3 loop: CASGLGQVGTDTQYF. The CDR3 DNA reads TGTGCTAGTGGTTTGGGGCAGGTAGGCACAGATACGCAGTATTTT.